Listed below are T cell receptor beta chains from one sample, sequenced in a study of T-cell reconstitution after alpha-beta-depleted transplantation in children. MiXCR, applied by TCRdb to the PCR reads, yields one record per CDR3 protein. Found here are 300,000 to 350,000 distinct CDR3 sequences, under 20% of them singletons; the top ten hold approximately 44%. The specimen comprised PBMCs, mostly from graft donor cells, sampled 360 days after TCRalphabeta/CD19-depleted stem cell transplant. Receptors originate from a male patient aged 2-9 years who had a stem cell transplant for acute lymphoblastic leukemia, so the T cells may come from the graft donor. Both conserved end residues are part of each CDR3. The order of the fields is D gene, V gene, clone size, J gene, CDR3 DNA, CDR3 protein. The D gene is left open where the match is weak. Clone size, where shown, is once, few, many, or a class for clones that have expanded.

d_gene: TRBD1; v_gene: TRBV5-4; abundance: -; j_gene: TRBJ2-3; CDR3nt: TGTGCCAGCAGCTGGCAGGGGGTGGATACGCAGTATTTT; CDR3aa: CASSWQGVDTQYF
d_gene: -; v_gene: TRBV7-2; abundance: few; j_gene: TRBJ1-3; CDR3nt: TGTGCCAGCAGCCGACCCCCTTCCCGCTCTGGAAACACCATATATTTT; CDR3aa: CASSRPPSRSGNTIYF
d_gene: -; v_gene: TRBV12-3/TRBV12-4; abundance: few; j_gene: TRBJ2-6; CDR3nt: TGTGCCAGCAGGACCCACGGGGTTGGGGCCAACGTCCTGACTTTC; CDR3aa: CASRTHGVGANVLTF
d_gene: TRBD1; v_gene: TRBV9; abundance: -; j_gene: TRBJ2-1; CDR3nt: TGTGCCAGCAGCGTACGGACAGGGTTTAATGAGCAGTTCTTC; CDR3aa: CASSVRTGFNEQFF
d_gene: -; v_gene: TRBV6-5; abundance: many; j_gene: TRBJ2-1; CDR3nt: TGTGCCAGCCAGGGCCCTTCCAATGAGCAGTTCTTC; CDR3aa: CASQGPSNEQFF
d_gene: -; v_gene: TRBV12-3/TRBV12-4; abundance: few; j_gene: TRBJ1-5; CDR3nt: TGTGCCAGCAGAGCCCAACAGGGCAGCAATCAGCCCCAGCATTTT; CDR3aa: CASRAQQGSNQPQHF
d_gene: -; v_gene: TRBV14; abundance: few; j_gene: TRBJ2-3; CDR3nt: TGTGCCAGCAGCCAAGTCCGGTGGGATACGCAGTATTTT; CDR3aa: CASSQVRWDTQYF
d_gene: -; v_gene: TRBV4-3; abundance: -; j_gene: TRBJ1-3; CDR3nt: TGCGCCAGCAGCCTAGGTCCTTACTCTGGAAACACCATATATTTT; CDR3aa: CASSLGPYSGNTIYF
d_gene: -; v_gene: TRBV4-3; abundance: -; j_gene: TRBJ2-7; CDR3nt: TGCGCCAGCAGCCAAGATCCCGAGGGCCCCAGCTACGAGCAGTACTTC; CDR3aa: CASSQDPEGPSYEQYF
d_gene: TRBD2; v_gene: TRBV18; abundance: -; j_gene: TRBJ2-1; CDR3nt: TGTGCCAGCTCACCACCGGGACTAGCGGGAGTGGGTGAGCAGTTCTTC; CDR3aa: CASSPPGLAGVGEQFF
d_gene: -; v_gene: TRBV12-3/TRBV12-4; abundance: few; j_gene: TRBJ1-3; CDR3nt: TGTGCCAGCACCACAGGGATGCCTGGAAACACCATATATTTT; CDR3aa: CASTTGMPGNTIYF
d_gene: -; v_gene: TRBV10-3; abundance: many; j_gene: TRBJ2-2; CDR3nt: TGTGCCATCAGTGAGTCGGGAGGGAACACCGGGGAGCTGTTTTTT; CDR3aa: CAISESGGNTGELFF
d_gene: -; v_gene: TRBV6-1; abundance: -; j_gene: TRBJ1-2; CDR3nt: TGTGCCAGCACCTCCCCGGGACGGCCTCATGGGGGCTACACCTTC; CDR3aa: CASTSPGRPHGGYTF
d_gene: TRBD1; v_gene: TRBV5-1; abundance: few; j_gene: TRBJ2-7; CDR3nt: TGCGCCAGCAGCCGGGACAGGGAGGGGTACGAGCAGTACTTC; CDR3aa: CASSRDREGYEQYF
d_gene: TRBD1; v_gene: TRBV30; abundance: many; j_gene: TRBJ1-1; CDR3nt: TGTGCCTGGAGTGTAGGGACAGGGGGCAGAACTTTCTTT; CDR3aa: CAWSVGTGGRTFF
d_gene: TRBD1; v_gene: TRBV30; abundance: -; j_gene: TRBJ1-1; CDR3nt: TGTGCCTGGGGGCCCGGACAGGGAATCTTCACTGAAGCTTTCTTT; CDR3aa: CAWGPGQGIFTEAFF
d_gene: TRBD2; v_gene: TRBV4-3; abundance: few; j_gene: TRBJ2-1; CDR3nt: TGCGCCAGCAGCCAAGAGGAGACTAGCTGGAGCAATGAGCAGTTCTTC; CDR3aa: CASSQEETSWSNEQFF
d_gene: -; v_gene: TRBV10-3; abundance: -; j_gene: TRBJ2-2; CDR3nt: TGTGCCATCAGTGAGTCAGGGAACACCGGGGAGCTGTTTTTT; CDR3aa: CAISESGNTGELFF
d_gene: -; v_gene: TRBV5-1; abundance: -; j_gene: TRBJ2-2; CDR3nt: TGCGCCAGCAGTCCAGACGGTCACACCGGGGAGCTGTTTTTT; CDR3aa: CASSPDGHTGELFF
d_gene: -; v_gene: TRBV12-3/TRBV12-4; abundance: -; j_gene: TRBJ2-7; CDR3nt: TGTGCCAGCAGTTTTGGGAGTGGTTACGAGCAGTACTTC; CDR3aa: CASSFGSGYEQYF
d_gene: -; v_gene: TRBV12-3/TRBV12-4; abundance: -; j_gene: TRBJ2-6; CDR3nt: TGTGCCAGCAGGCGGGACAGCCTCTCTGGGGCCAACGTCCTGACTTTC; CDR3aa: CASRRDSLSGANVLTF
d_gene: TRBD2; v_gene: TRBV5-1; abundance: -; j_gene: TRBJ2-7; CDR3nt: TGCGCCAGCAGCTCCTCAAGCGGGGATGGCGCCTACGAGCAGTACTTC; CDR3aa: CASSSSSGDGAYEQYF
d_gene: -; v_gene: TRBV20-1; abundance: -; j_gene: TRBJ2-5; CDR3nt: TGCAGTGCTAGAGAGGGGGGACGGTCCCAAGAGACCCAGTACTTC; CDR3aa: CSAREGGRSQETQYF
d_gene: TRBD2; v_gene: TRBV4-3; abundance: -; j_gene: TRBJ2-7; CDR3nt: TGCGCCAGCAGCCTATGGACTAGCGGGAGGGGGTACGAGCAGTACTTC; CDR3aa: CASSLWTSGRGYEQYF
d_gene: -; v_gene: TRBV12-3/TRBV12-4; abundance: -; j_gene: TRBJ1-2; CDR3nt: TGTGCCAGCAGCCTTACCTCCTATGGCTACACCTTC; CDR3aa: CASSLTSYGYTF
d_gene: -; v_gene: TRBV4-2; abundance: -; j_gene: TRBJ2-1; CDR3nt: TGTGCCAGGGGCCCCGCAGTCCTCTCCTACAATGAGCAGTTCTTC; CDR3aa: CARGPAVLSYNEQFF
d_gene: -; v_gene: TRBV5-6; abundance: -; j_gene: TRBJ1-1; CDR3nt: TGTGCCAGCAGCTTGGCGGATGCCGCAGGCCTCTTGCGTACTGAAGCTTTCTTT; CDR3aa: CASSLADAAGLLRTEAFF
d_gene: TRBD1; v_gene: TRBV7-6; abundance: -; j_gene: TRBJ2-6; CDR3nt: TGTGCCAGCAGCAACCGGGACAGGGCCCCCTCTGGGGCCAACGTCCTGACTTTC; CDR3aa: CASSNRDRAPSGANVLTF
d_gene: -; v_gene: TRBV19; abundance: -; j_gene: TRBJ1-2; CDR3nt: TGTGCCAGTAGTATGGACAGAAACTATGGCTACACCTTC; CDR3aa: CASSMDRNYGYTF
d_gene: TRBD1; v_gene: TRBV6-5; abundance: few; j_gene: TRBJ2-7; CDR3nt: TGTGCCAGCAGCTATACCCCGGGACAGGATCCCGGAAGGCAGTACTTC; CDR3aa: CASSYTPGQDPGRQYF
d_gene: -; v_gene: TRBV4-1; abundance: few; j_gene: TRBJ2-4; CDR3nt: TGCGCCAGCAGCCAAGGTCCGGGTCAGGGGGCCAAAAACATTCAGTACTTC; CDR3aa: CASSQGPGQGAKNIQYF
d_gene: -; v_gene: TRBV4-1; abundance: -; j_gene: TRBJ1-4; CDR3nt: TGCGCCAGCAGCCAAGATCTAGGGGCTTTAAATGAAAAACTGTTTTTT; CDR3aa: CASSQDLGALNEKLFF
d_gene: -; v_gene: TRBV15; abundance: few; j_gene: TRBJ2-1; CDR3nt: TGTGCCACCAGCTCCCCGCGGGCCCAGAACTACAATGAGCAGTTCTTC; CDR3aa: CATSSPRAQNYNEQFF
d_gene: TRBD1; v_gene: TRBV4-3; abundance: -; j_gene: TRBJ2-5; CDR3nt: TGCGCCAGCAGCCATACAGGGGTCGGAGAGACCCAGTACTTC; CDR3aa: CASSHTGVGETQYF
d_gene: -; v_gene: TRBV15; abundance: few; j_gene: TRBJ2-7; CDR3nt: TGTGCCACCAGCAGAGAAGGGGGGGGCTTCGACGAGCAGTACTTC; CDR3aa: CATSREGGGFDEQYF
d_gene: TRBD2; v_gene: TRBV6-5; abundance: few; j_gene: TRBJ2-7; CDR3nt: TGTGCCAGCAGTTACGAGCGGGGGGCCTACGAGCAGTACTTC; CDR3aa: CASSYERGAYEQYF
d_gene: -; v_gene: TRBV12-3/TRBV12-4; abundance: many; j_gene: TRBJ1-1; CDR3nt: TGTGCCAGCAGTTTGAACAGCTTCACTGAAGCTTTCTTT; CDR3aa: CASSLNSFTEAFF